This record looks at one TCR beta chain sequence and its context. What it binds is not known. Using RNA transcripts, the TCR beta CDR3 regions were amplified. First-round RT-PCR relied on HTBI primers, and a second-round multiplex PCR came next. TCRdb re-called the multiplex PCR reads with MiXCR, one entry per CDR3 protein. The table lists around 1,000,000 distinct CDR3 sequences, less than 45% of them singletons. The sample is drawn from a study of Graves' ophthalmopathy and Graves' hyperthyroidism. Across the study: A follow-up of 18 months without ophthalmopathy meant that hyperthyroidism was stable. Study-wide findings and caveats: Most clonotypes expanded in thyroid above 0.001 frequency were present in blood too.

This CDR3 spans 21 amino acids. Germline CDR1 reads SGHTA; CDR2 reads FQGNSA. With 3 bases clipped from V and 3 bases from J, the junction kept 13 bases outside the gene matches. Hyperthyroidism patients, all newly diagnosed, had under 2 months' duration and ages of 18 to 65. The chain combines TRBV7-2 with TRBJ2-2; TRBD2 matches 16 bases. The sequence derives from an adult man with Graves' hyperthyroidism. The sample consisted of peripheral blood or thyroid tissue (not recorded which). The chain's CDR3 is CASSLTPPGLAGGPDTGELFF. In nucleotides, the CDR3 is TGTGCCAGCAGCTTGACCCCCCCGGGACTAGCGGGAGGGCCGGACACCGGGGAGCTGTTTTTT.